Each of the 29 T cell receptor beta chains below was sequenced from the same sample in a study of cytomegalovirus exposure and HLA in healthy donors. Researchers ran the PCR with 60 Vbeta and 13 Jbeta primers. The repertoire was sequenced with immunoSEQ multiplex PCR; TCRdb's copy has only in-frame clones and lacks some. Here the sample spans approximately 120,000 clones, under 80% being singletons. The material sequenced was PBMCs. Receptors originate from a woman aged 55 to 70 in good health and CMV-seropositive.

The chain combines TRBV30 with TRBJ1-2, with 9 nucleotides matching TRBD1. V dropped 2 bases and J dropped 8; count of bases not matched to a gene: 15. CDR3 length: 16 amino acids. Germline V gene data show CDR1 as GTSNPN and CDR2 as SVGIG (reference sequence). The CDR3: CAWSPSATGGRGGYTF. CDR3 DNA sequence: TGTGCCTGGAGTCCCAGTGCGACAGGGGGTAGAGGAGGCTACACCTTC. Full variable domain (rest looked up from reference TRBV30 and TRBJ1-2): SQTIHQWPATLVQPVGSPLSLECTVEGTSNPNLYWYRQAAGRGLQLLFYSVGIGQISSEVPQNLSASRPQDRQFILSSKKLLLSDSGFYLCAWSPSATGGRGGYTFGSGTRLTVV.

The chain uses TRBV10-3 and TRBJ2-5; 10 bases map to TRBD2. The J call may be in error: the DNA end matches TRBJ2-7 better. The CDR3 has 16 amino acids. Germline lookup yields CDR1 ENHRY and CDR2 SYGVKD. The CDR3 protein is CAISESSGGMRGEQYF. DNA for the CDR3: TGTGCCATCAGTGAGTCTAGCGGGGGGATGCGGGGCGAGCAGTACTTC.

As DNA, the CDR3 is TGCGCCAGCAGCCTGAGCGGGGTGTTCACAGATACGCAGTATTTT. Translated, it gives CASSLSGVFTDTQYF. The chain recombines TRBV5-1 with TRBJ2-3; 7 nucleotides match TRBD2. From germline, CDR1 is SGHRS and CDR2 YFSETQ. The CDR3 totals 15 residues. Losses at the gene ends were 4 bases for V and 2 bases for J; bases not matched to a gene: 7.

This chain links TRBV7-8 with TRBJ2-1; 7 nucleotides agree with TRBD2. This CDR3 region has 15 residues. With 3 bases clipped from V and 11 bases from J, the junction kept 13 bases outside the gene matches. Germline V gene lookup returns CDR1 SGHVS and CDR2 FQNEAQ. CDR3 in amino acids: CASSLERTSAAKQFF. The CDR3 DNA follows: TGTGCCAGCAGCTTGGAACGGACTAGTGCTGCCAAGCAGTTCTTC.

The CDR3 nucleotides are TGTGCCAGCGGGTTATACCAGGGGAGAAGGAACACTGAAGCTTTCTTT. It is translated as CASGLYQGRRNTEAFF. The chain carries TRBV28 and TRBJ1-1; tentatively, D is TRBD1 (6 bases). V dropped 8 bases and J dropped 1 base, with 20 bases sitting between them. Germline CDR1 is MDHEN and CDR2 is SYDVKM. The length of the CDR3 is 16 residues.

DNA for the CDR3: TGTGCCAGCAGTGATACCGGGACAGGGAACACTGAAGCTTTCTTT. This codes for CASSDTGTGNTEAFF. The chain couples TRBV5-6 to TRBJ1-1; 8 nucleotides agree with TRBD1. J gave up 1 base and V 5 bases, and 7 bases lay outside the gene matches. The V gene's germline CDR1 is SGHDT and CDR2 YYEEEE. The CDR3 sequence is 15 residues long.

The chain combines TRBV30 with TRBJ1-2; a weak D match, TRBD1 (6 bases). CDR3 size: 14 residues. The germline CDR1 and CDR2 sequences are GTSNPN and SVGIG (reference sequence). Trimming shortened V by 2 bases and J by 2 bases, and 12 bases separated the two germline ends. The CDR3 DNA reads as TGTGCCTGGAGTCGGTCAGGGGCGAACTATGGCTACACCTTC. Translating gives CAWSRSGANYGYTF.

The chain recombines TRBV29-1 with TRBJ2-1, with TRBD1 matching over 7 bases. The J segment lost 7 bases and the V segment lost 7 bases, leaving 10 bases of the junction unmatched. Germline CDR1 reads SQVTM; CDR2 reads ANQGSEA. CDR3 length: 13 amino acids. CDR3 nucleotide sequence: TGCAGCGCGGAGACAGGGTCTGGTAATGAGCAGTTCTTC. Its protein is CSAETGSGNEQFF.

The V call is TRBV7-3, the J call TRBJ1-5, with D possibly matching TRBD1 (6 bases). Germline assignment: CDR1 SGHTA and CDR2 FQGTGA. This CDR3 has 14 amino acids. Between the trimmed V and J ends, which lost 5 bases and 7 bases, there was a span of 15 bases. The CDR3 spells CASSGYRDGQPQHF. As DNA, the CDR3 is TGTGCCAGCAGCGGCTACAGGGATGGCCAGCCCCAGCATTTT.

The rearrangement joins TRBV29-1 to TRBJ1-2; weak D call: TRBD1 (5 bases). The CDR3 spans 14 residues. The V gene's germline CDR1 is SQVTM and CDR2 ANQGSEA. Trimming pared 5 bases from V and 6 bases from J, leaving 19 bases between. CDR3 in amino acids: CSVPTQVGGNGYTF. CDR3 coding DNA: TGCAGCGTTCCCACCCAGGTCGGGGGAAATGGCTACACCTTC.

Concerning this clone: At one end the junction does not follow the germline gene, possibly because of a read error. V usage is TRBV29-1 and J usage is TRBJ2-4, with a weak D call TRBD2 (5 bases). The germline CDR1 and CDR2 sequences are SQVTM and ANQGSEA. The CDR3 is made up of 13 amino acids. The CDR3 spells CSVALRAKNSQYF. The CDR3 DNA reads as TGCAGCGTTGCCTTGCGGGCCAAAAACAGTCAGTACTTC.

In its sample, this clone was seen a few times. The chain is built from TRBV6-6 and TRBJ2-7; possibly TRBD1 for D (6 bases). Between the trimmed V and J ends, which lost 5 bases and 2 bases, there was a span of 10 bases. The CDR3 is 13 residues long. The germline gives CDR1 MNHNY, CDR2 SVGAGI (reference sequence). CDR3 sequence: CASSGQTTYEQYF. The CDR3 DNA is TGTGCCAGCAGTGGACAGACGACCTACGAGCAGTACTTC.

This rearrangement joins TRBV10-1 to TRBJ1-6, with D unclear. CDR1 is WNHNN, CDR2 SYGVQD, per germline (reference sequence). The CDR3 spans 15 residues. V was cut by 8 bases and J by 7 bases, with 18 bases left in between. CDR3 sequence reads: CASPRGRVRNSPLHF. In nucleotides, the CDR3 is TGCGCCAGCCCCCGGGGAAGGGTAAGGAATTCACCCCTCCACTTT.

The chain combines TRBV9 with TRBJ2-7; perhaps TRBD2 as D (6 bases). Germline V CDR1 and CDR2: SGDLS, YYNGEE. V was cut by 2 bases and J by 3 bases, with 18 bases left in between. The CDR3 runs to 16 residues. The CDR3 reads CASSVPHRDSYYEQYF. CDR3 DNA: TGTGCCAGCAGCGTTCCTCACCGGGACTCCTACTACGAGCAGTACTTC.

This chain links TRBV30 with TRBJ2-7; D gene ambiguous. Germline V CDR1 and CDR2: GTSNPN, SVGIG (reference sequence). The CDR3 has 13 residues. With 2 bases removed from V and 4 bases from J, the gap between germline ends came to 12 bases. The CDR3 spells CAWSFAGRYEQYF. For the CDR3, the DNA is TGTGCCTGGAGTTTTGCAGGTCGATACGAGCAGTACTTC.

For this clone: Other DNA sequences in the same sample also yield this CDR3. This chain uses TRBV5-1 with TRBJ2-7, with 7 bases that match TRBD1. The CDR3 spans 13 residues. Germline CDR1 is SGHRS and CDR2 is YFSETQ. J was trimmed by 5 bases and V by 6 bases; bases with no gene match: 8. The CDR3, as DNA: TGCGCCAGCAAGACCGACAGGGTCAACGAGCAGTACTTC. It yields the protein CASKTDRVNEQYF. Combining the CDR3 with reference TRBV5-1 and TRBJ2-7 gives the whole variable domain KAGVTQTPRYLIKTRGQQVTLSCSPISGHRSVSWYQQTPGQGLQFLFEYFSETQRNKGNFPGRFSGRQFSNSRSEMNVSTLELGDSALYLCASKTDRVNEQYFGPGTRLTVT.

This chain joins TRBV5-1 and TRBJ2-5, with 7 positions matching TRBD1. The CDR3 has 14 residues. Germline V gene sequence: CDR1 SGHRS, CDR2 YFSETQ. The V segment lost 0 bases and the J segment 4 bases; nucleotides outside the gene matches: 3. CDR3 sequence (DNA): TGCGCCAGCAGCTTGGGCAACAGGGGAGAGACCCAGTACTTC. Translated, it gives CASSLGNRGETQYF.

The V call is TRBV4-3, the J call TRBJ2-7; a weak D match, TRBD1 (5 bases). The CDR3 totals 15 residues. Between the trimmed V and J ends, which lost 1 base and 5 bases, there was a span of 15 bases. Germline CDR1 LGHNA, CDR2 YSLEER. CDR3 sequence (DNA): TGCGCCAGCAGCCAAGTTCCCGGCAGGGCCAACGAGCAGTACTTC. This sequence encodes CASSQVPGRANEQYF.

This chain links TRBV7-3 with TRBJ2-7, with D unresolved. The CDR3 is 14 residues long. Germline lookup yields CDR1 SGHTA and CDR2 FQGTGA. The ends were cut back, 0 bases at V and 5 bases at J, with 11 bases in the middle. CDR3 coding DNA: TGTGCCAGCAGCTTAACGCCGGTCGCCAACGAGCAGTACTTC. As protein: CASSLTPVANEQYF.

The rearrangement links TRBV29-1 to TRBJ2-7, with 10 bases matching TRBD2. J was trimmed by 6 bases and V by 3 bases; bases with no gene match: 5. The CDR3 is made up of 13 amino acids. Germline CDR1 is SQVTM and CDR2 is ANQGSEA. Here the CDR3 reads CSVEASGSFEQYF. The CDR3 nucleotides read TGCAGCGTTGAGGCTAGCGGGAGTTTCGAGCAGTACTTC.

The V and J genes are TRBV2 and TRBJ2-7, with 7 bases aligning to TRBD1. From germline, CDR1 is SNHLY and CDR2 FYNNEI. The trim removed 8 bases at V and 7 bases at J, leaving 11 bases unmatched. The CDR3 spans 13 residues. The CDR3: CASETGSSVEQYF. The CDR3 nucleotides are TGTGCCAGCGAGACAGGGTCGTCGGTGGAGCAGTACTTC.

The V call is TRBV29-1, the J call TRBJ2-5; TRBD1 aligns across 9 bases. The CDR3 length is 14 residues. Germline values: CDR1 SQVTM, CDR2 ANQGSEA. V trimming: 3 bases; J trimming: 1 base; junction bases outside the gene matches: 3. The CDR3 reads CSVDRTGAQETQYF. CDR3 sequence (DNA): TGCAGCGTTGATCGGACAGGGGCCCAAGAGACCCAGTACTTC.

The table lists this clone with a few counts. The gene calls are TRBV27 and TRBJ2-1; 13 nucleotides align to TRBD2. Germline V gene data show CDR1 as MNHEY and CDR2 as SMNVEV (reference sequence). V gave up 5 bases and J gave up 12 bases; unmatched junction bases: 7. The CDR3 contains 14 residues. DNA for the CDR3: TGTGCCAGCAGTCCGGTGACTAGCGGGGGGAGGCAGTTCTTC. Its protein product is CASSPVTSGGRQFF.

On this clone itself: One junction end disagrees with the germline gene, perhaps due to a read error. V is TRBV7-6 and J is TRBJ1-5; unclear D gene. Germline loops: CDR1 SGHVS, CDR2 FNYEAQ. The CDR3 is 15 residues long. CDR3 nucleotide sequence: TGTGCCAGCAGCTTAGGGTCAGCTAGCAATCAGCCCCGGCATTTT. Encoded protein: CASSLGSASNQPRHF.

V gene TRBV7-2 combines with J gene TRBJ2-3, with a possible D match to TRBD1 (6 bases). The germline V gene has CDR1 SGHTA and CDR2 FQGNSA. This CDR3 region has 14 residues. Between the trimmed V and J ends, which lost 5 bases and 2 bases, there was a span of 11 bases. The CDR3 here is CASSPRGDTDTQYF. The CDR3 DNA reads TGTGCCAGCAGCCCCAGGGGCGACACAGATACGCAGTATTTT.

The DNA of the CDR3 is TGCGCCAGCAGCCCGCGGACAGGGGTTGATTCACCCCTCCACTTT. It encodes CASSPRTGVDSPLHF. The gene calls are TRBV5-1 and TRBJ1-6, with 9 bases matching TRBD1. After removal of 4 bases from V and 8 bases from J, the junction contained 7 bases not matched to a gene. Germline V gene sequence: CDR1 SGHRS, CDR2 YFSETQ. This CDR3 is built from 15 residues.

The rearrangement uses TRBV7-2 and TRBJ2-1, with D perhaps TRBD1 (6 bases). Trimming pared 5 bases from V and 8 bases from J, leaving 16 bases between. The CDR3 has 14 amino acids. Germline CDR1 reads SGHTA; CDR2 reads FQGNSA. The CDR3 DNA sequence: TGTGCCAGCAGCCCCGGCGACAGGTTCCATGAGCAGTTCTTC. It yields the protein CASSPGDRFHEQFF.

This sequence joins TRBV5-6 and TRBJ2-2; perhaps TRBD1 as D (5 bases). The CDR3 has 17 amino acids. The V end lost 5 bases, the J end lost 0 bases, and 17 bases lay between the germline ends. CDR1 is SGHDT, CDR2 YYEEEE, per germline. CDR3 in amino acids: CASSTLRQTTNTGELFF. CDR3 coding DNA: TGTGCCAGCAGTACCCTTAGACAGACGACGAACACCGGGGAGCTGTTTTTT.

The chain combines TRBV7-9 with TRBJ2-5; 10 nucleotides match TRBD1. This CDR3 has 14 residues. Germline CDR1 and CDR2: SEHNR and FQNEAQ (reference sequence). V trimming: 3 bases; J trimming: 3 bases; junction bases outside the gene matches: 1. CDR3 nucleotide sequence: TGTGCCAGCAGCTTGGACAGGGGGGAAGAGACCCAGTACTTC. The encoded protein is CASSLDRGEETQYF.